Below, 15 T cell receptor beta chains from the same sample are listed, as sequenced in a study of T cell changes during pregnancy in multiple sclerosis. Clones were sequenced by immunoSEQ multiplex PCR, and TCRdb holds only the in-frame ones, with some missing. The data show roughly 63,000 clones, with about 90% seen just once and more than 2% held by the top ten. Sequenced material: peripheral blood, taken in the second trimester of pregnancy. Receptor source: a female donor in good health, enrolled as a control in a pregnancy study.

The chain combines TRBV7-6 with TRBJ2-7; 8 positions match TRBD1. This CDR3 spans 18 amino acids. V was clipped by 3 bases and J by 7 bases; unmatched bases: 20. In germline, CDR1 is SGHVS, CDR2 FNYEAQ. The CDR3 loop reads CASSFAPYRDRNSREQYF. Here the CDR3 DNA reads TGTGCCAGCAGCTTCGCACCGTACCGGGACAGGAATTCAAGGGAGCAGTACTTC.

V usage is TRBV19 and J usage is TRBJ1-1, with a possible D match to TRBD1 (5 bases). Germline V gene lookup returns CDR1 LNHDA and CDR2 SQIVND (reference sequence). Trimming left V 3 bases short and J 2 bases short, with 16 bases between. The CDR3 extends over 16 amino acids. CDR3 sequence reads: CASSIGGRGSNTEAFF. CDR3 sequence (DNA): TGTGCCAGTAGTATCGGGGGGAGAGGGTCAAACACTGAAGCTTTCTTT.

V usage is TRBV6-4 and J usage is TRBJ2-3; D perhaps matches TRBD2 (5 bases). This CDR3 region has 14 residues. Germline values: CDR1 MRHNA, CDR2 SNTAGT. V dropped 2 bases and J dropped 2 bases, with 8 bases sitting between them. CDR3 sequence: CASSDGSDTDTQYF. CDR3 nucleotide sequence: TGTGCCAGCAGTGACGGGAGCGACACAGATACGCAGTATTTT.

V is TRBV25-1 and J is TRBJ1-1, with D unresolved. Germline V gene data show CDR1 as MGHDK and CDR2 as SYGVNS. Trimming removed 4 bases from V and 10 bases from J, with 16 bases in between. The CDR3 sequence is 13 residues long. The CDR3 spells CASSGGGRVGAFF. The CDR3 bases are TGTGCCAGCAGTGGAGGAGGAAGAGTCGGAGCTTTCTTT.

The V and J genes are TRBV5-1 and TRBJ1-5, with D unclear. V was shortened by 1 base and J by 5 bases, with 10 bases between the two germline ends. The germline gives CDR1 SGHRS, CDR2 YFSETQ. The CDR3 totals 14 residues. CDR3 in DNA: TGCGCCAGCAGCTTGTCCAGCGGCGATCAGCCCCAGCATTTT. This gives the protein CASSLSSGDQPQHF.

This chain uses TRBV19 with TRBJ2-3; TRBD1 is a possible D gene (6 bases). The CDR3 covers 16 residues. The V and J ends lost 4 bases and 4 bases respectively, with 18 bases between them. Germline V lookup: CDR1 LNHDA, CDR2 SQIVND (reference sequence). CDR3: CASSKRQARRSDTQYF. In DNA, the CDR3 is TGTGCCAGTAGTAAAAGACAGGCACGAAGGTCAGATACGCAGTATTTT.

Judged by abundance, this clone is medium-sized. This chain links TRBV7-9 with TRBJ2-4; D might be TRBD2 (5 bases). Germline V CDR1 and CDR2: SEHNR, FQNEAQ (reference sequence). V lost 1 base to trimming and J lost 2 bases, with 6 bases between them. The CDR3 sequence is 14 residues long. The CDR3 loop is CASSLVTTKNIQYF. CDR3 coding DNA: TGTGCCAGCAGCTTAGTGACTACCAAAAACATTCAGTACTTC.

J is TRBJ2-7 and V is TRBV5-1; D is undetermined. V dropped 1 base and J dropped 1 base, with 6 bases sitting between them. CDR1 is SGHRS and CDR2 is YFSETQ in the germline V gene. CDR3 size: 13 residues. CDR3 sequence (DNA): TGCGCCAGCAGCTTGCTCGGTTCCTACGAGCAGTACTTC. This translates into CASSLLGSYEQYF.

The rearrangement uses TRBV27 and TRBJ2-1, with 8 bases identical to TRBD2. The CDR3 length is 14 residues. The J segment lost 8 bases and the V segment lost 3 bases, leaving 6 bases of the junction unmatched. Germline values: CDR1 MNHEY, CDR2 SMNVEV (reference sequence). CDR3 in DNA: TGTGCCAGCAGTTTGGCTAGCGGGCGATATGAGCAGTTCTTC. Translating gives CASSLASGRYEQFF.

The chain employs TRBV5-6 and TRBJ2-7; 9 bases map to TRBD1. The CDR3 consists of 14 residues. V was clipped by 3 bases and J by 4 bases; unmatched bases: 5. Germline V CDR1 and CDR2: SGHDT, YYEEEE. In nucleotides, the CDR3 is TGTGCCAGCAGCTACGGGACAGGGAAGTACGAGCAGTACTTC. Amino acids: CASSYGTGKYEQYF.

The V call is TRBV27, the J call TRBJ2-6; no firm D call. Per the germline V gene, CDR1 is MNHEY and CDR2 is SMNVEV (reference sequence). Trimming removed 5 bases from V and 1 base from J, with 6 bases in between. CDR3 size: 14 residues. The chain's CDR3 is CASSRVSGANVLTF. For the CDR3, the DNA is TGTGCCAGCAGTAGAGTTTCTGGGGCCAACGTCCTGACTTTC.

The chain employs TRBV5-5 and TRBJ2-7; no clear D. The length of the CDR3 is 13 residues. Looked up from germline, CDR1 is SGHKS and CDR2 is YYEKEE (reference sequence). Trimming left V 2 bases short and J 5 bases short, with 11 bases between. In DNA, the CDR3 is TGTGCCAGCAGCTTACCAGTGTTGAACGAGCAGTACTTC. Amino acids: CASSLPVLNEQYF.

This clone was seen a single time. The V gene is TRBV9, the J gene TRBJ2-7; D is undetermined. V gave up 0 bases and J gave up 0 bases, with 4 bases separating them. Germline lookup yields CDR1 SGDLS and CDR2 YYNGEE. The CDR3 is 13 residues long. The CDR3 sequence: CASSVAGSYEQYF. The CDR3 DNA follows: TGTGCCAGCAGCGTAGCGGGCTCCTACGAGCAGTACTTC. Based on the CDR3 plus reference TRBV9 and TRBJ2-7, the full variable domain is DSGVTQTPKHLITATGQRVTLRCSPRSGDLSVYWYQQSLDQGLQFLIQYYNGEERAKGNILERFSAQQFPDLHSELNLSSLELGDSALYFCASSVAGSYEQYFGPGTRLTVT.

This sequence joins TRBV30 and TRBJ2-1, with D uncertain. Per the germline V gene, CDR1 is GTSNPN and CDR2 is SVGIG (reference sequence). The CDR3 is 11 amino acids. V lost 0 bases to trimming and J lost 8 bases, with 5 bases between them. Written as DNA, the CDR3 is TGTGCCTGGAGTGTACTTCATGAGCAGTTCTTC. Translation: CAWSVLHEQFF.

This clone has just a few counts. This chain connects TRBV2 to TRBJ1-1; no clear D. Germline values: CDR1 SNHLY, CDR2 FYNNEI. Trimming removed 6 bases at V and 0 bases at J, with 8 bases between. This CDR3 contains 13 residues. CDR3 sequence: CASSGYMNTEAFF. CDR3 in DNA: TGTGCCAGCAGCGGGTACATGAACACTGAAGCTTTCTTT.